This TCR beta chain was profiled in a study of shared clonotypes between healthy human individuals. This clone was seen repeatedly, ten times or more. Its antigen is not known. Samples underwent the assay at deep level. The table came from immunoSEQ multiplex PCR; TCRdb's copy has only in-frame clones and leaves some out. This sample has roughly 1 million clones; 70% to 80% occur once, and the top ten carry 0.5% to 0.6%. Points from the study as a whole: A handful of donors shared approximately 5% of their naive CD4 clonotypes. Among donors, sharing of clonotypes was expected to be affected by sequencing depth.

Into CD45RA+ naive and CD45RA-negative memory subsets, the CD4+ cells were split. The sequence was obtained from a man between 18 and 35 years old in good health. Some clones in this sample may be carry-over from other donors' samples. Material for sequencing was memory CD4+ T cells from PBMCs. Noted subset: CD45RA-negative fraction.

The CDR3 loop reads CASSQGNFGGLSNQPQHF. CDR3 bases: TGCGCCAGCAGCCAAGGCAACTTCGGCGGGCTAAGCAATCAGCCCCAGCATTTT. The V call is TRBV4-1, the J call TRBJ1-5; D call uncertain. CDR1 and CDR2 (germline): MGHRA, YSYEKL. This CDR3 has 18 residues. The V and J ends lost 1 base and 1 base respectively, with 17 bases between them.